A selection of T cell receptor beta chains follows, all from one sample in a study of multiple sclerosis patients with progressive multifocal leukoencephalopathy. Profiling relied on immunoSEQ multiplex PCR, and the TCRdb table lists in-frame clones only, not all of them. The sample shows about 30,000 clones, approximately 85% of them seen only once. The sequences come from PBMCs, collected from a patient treated with natalizumab. These receptors all come from a young woman with progressive multifocal leukoencephalopathy. CDR3s include the opening cysteine and the closing phenylalanine or tryptophan. D genes are given only for firm matches. Part of the rows lack a size; the others show once, few, many or a class for expanded clones.

size: -; D: -; J: TRBJ1-2; V: TRBV27; CDR3: CASSGNRQTGYTF; DNA: TGTGCCAGCAGTGGGAACCGACAGACAGGCTACACCTTC
size: -; D: -; J: TRBJ2-1; V: TRBV9; CDR3: CASSATLLSYNEQFF; DNA: TGTGCCAGCAGCGCGACTCTCCTCTCCTACAATGAGCAGTTCTTC
size: -; D: -; J: TRBJ1-2; V: TRBV2; CDR3: CASSEESYGYTF; DNA: TGTGCCAGCAGTGAAGAGAGCTATGGCTACACTTTC
size: -; D: -; J: TRBJ2-2; V: TRBV11-2; CDR3: CASSLDRSNTGELFF; DNA: TGTGCCAGCAGCTTAGATCGCAGTAACACCGGGGAGCTGTTTTTT
size: -; D: TRBD1; J: TRBJ2-1; V: TRBV19; CDR3: CASMGQGSFIEQFF; DNA: TGTGCCAGCATGGGACAGGGAAGTTTCATTGAGCAGTTCTTC
size: -; D: -; J: TRBJ1-5; V: TRBV6-5; CDR3: CASSTGSNQPQHF; DNA: TGTGCCAGCAGTACGGGGTCCAATCAGCCCCAGCATTTT
size: -; D: TRBD1; J: TRBJ2-4; V: TRBV28; CDR3: CASSVVRGRGVIQYF; DNA: TGTGCCAGCAGTGTCGTAAGGGGGCGAGGGGTCATTCAGTACTTC
size: few; D: TRBD2; J: TRBJ2-5; V: TRBV2; CDR3: CASSEYGGGETQYF; DNA: TGTGCCAGCAGTGAATATGGGGGAGGGGAGACCCAGTACTTC
size: -; D: TRBD2; J: TRBJ2-3; V: TRBV7-2; CDR3: CASSSLAGPTDTQYF; DNA: TGTGCCAGCAGCTCCCTAGCGGGACCCACAGATACGCAGTATTTT
size: -; D: -; J: TRBJ2-3; V: TRBV19; CDR3: CASSPSLSGRGDTQYF; DNA: TGTGCCAGTAGCCCCTCATTGTCGGGTAGGGGAGATACGCAGTATTTT
size: -; D: -; J: TRBJ2-3; V: TRBV10-3; CDR3: CAIRSPGDSTDTQYF; DNA: TGTGCCATCAGATCTCCGGGAGATTCAACAGATACGCAGTATTTT
size: -; D: -; J: TRBJ2-1; V: TRBV14; CDR3: CASSKGIGTLVDNEQFF; DNA: TGTGCCAGCAGCAAAGGTATCGGGACACTTGTTGACAATGAGCAGTTCTTC
size: -; D: TRBD2; J: TRBJ2-6; V: TRBV18; CDR3: CASSPLGGGPSGANVLTF; DNA: TGTGCCAGCTCACCATTGGGCGGGGGGCCCTCTGGGGCCAACGTCCTGACTTTC
size: -; D: TRBD1; J: TRBJ1-1; V: TRBV27; CDR3: CASSSGTVNTEAFF; DNA: TGTGCCAGCAGCTCCGGGACAGTGAACACTGAAGCTTTCTTT
size: -; D: -; J: TRBJ1-5; V: TRBV6-1; CDR3: CASSATDNQPQHF; DNA: TGTGCCAGCAGTGCTACCGATAATCAGCCCCAGCATTTT
size: -; D: TRBD1; J: TRBJ1-1; V: TRBV5-1; CDR3: CASSRDRANTEAFF; DNA: TGCGCCAGCAGCCGGGACAGGGCGAACACTGAAGCTTTCTTT
size: -; D: -; J: TRBJ2-4; V: TRBV19; CDR3: CASSITGWDIQYF; DNA: TGTGCCAGTAGTATAACGGGCTGGGACATTCAGTACTTC
size: -; D: TRBD1; J: TRBJ2-1; V: TRBV6-1; CDR3: CASSRTTGTYNEQFF; DNA: TGTGCCAGCAGTCGGACGACAGGGACCTACAATGAGCAGTTCTTC
size: -; D: -; J: TRBJ2-2; V: TRBV19; CDR3: CASSKLQISPGELFF; DNA: TGTGCCAGTAGTAAATTACAAATTAGCCCCGGGGAGCTGTTTTTT
size: -; D: -; J: TRBJ2-5; V: TRBV2; CDR3: CASSGKQQGIQETQYF; DNA: TGTGCCAGCAGTGGAAAACAACAGGGCATCCAAGAGACCCAGTACTTC
size: -; D: -; J: TRBJ1-1; V: TRBV29-1; CDR3: CSARESTEAFF; DNA: TGCAGCGCAAGGGAGAGCACTGAAGCTTTCTTT
size: -; D: -; J: TRBJ2-3; V: TRBV5-1; CDR3: CASSTGSTDTQYF; DNA: TGCGCCAGCAGCACAGGGTCAACAGATACGCAGTATTTT
size: -; D: -; J: TRBJ1-1; V: TRBV7-9; CDR3: CASSFGGFSTEAFF; DNA: TGTGCCAGCAGCTTCGGTGGGTTTAGCACTGAAGCTTTCTTT
size: -; D: TRBD2; J: TRBJ2-3; V: TRBV6-1; CDR3: CASTTSGAFTDTQYF; DNA: TGTGCCAGCACCACTAGCGGAGCTTTCACAGATACGCAGTATTTT
size: -; D: TRBD2; J: TRBJ2-5; V: TRBV5-1; CDR3: CASSLALAGGQETQYF; DNA: TGCGCCAGCAGCTTGGCCTTAGCGGGGGGGCAAGAGACCCAGTACTTC
size: -; D: -; J: TRBJ1-1; V: TRBV5-6; CDR3: CASSSVWTNTEAFF; DNA: TGTGCCAGCAGCAGCGTTTGGACGAACACTGAAGCTTTCTTT
size: few; D: -; J: TRBJ1-4; V: TRBV4-3; CDR3: CASSQDLLTANEKLFF; DNA: TGCGCCAGCAGCCAAGATCTGCTGACAGCTAATGAAAAACTGTTTTTT
size: -; D: -; J: TRBJ2-5; V: TRBV27; CDR3: CASSLQARAAQETQYF; DNA: TGTGCCAGCAGTTTACAAGCGAGGGCGGCCCAAGAGACCCAGTACTTC